The entry below gives a single TCR beta chain sequence along with its context. Here immunoSEQ multiplex PCR was the method, and the copy in TCRdb shows in-frame clones only, minus some. The sample holds some 150,000 clones, 80% to 85% seen once. This entry is derived from a study of blood T cell repertoires in COVID-19. As for the study in general: Acute and convalescent COVID-19 samples came from the United States, Italy and Spain. T cells, B-cell-depleted T cells, or PBMCs supplied cDNA or gDNA.

The germline V gene encodes CDR1 SGHTA and CDR2 FQGNSA. The J segment lost 5 bases and the V segment lost 10 bases, leaving 11 bases of the junction unmatched. The CDR3 spans 14 residues. This receptor was taken from a human donor in a cohort sampled during active COVID-19. This chain links TRBV7-2 with TRBJ1-1, with TRBD1 matching 9 bases. The material sequenced was peripheral blood. The CDR3 here is CATRPGTGSTEAFF. The CDR3 bases are TGTGCCACTCGCCCCGGGACAGGGTCTACTGAAGCTTTCTTT.